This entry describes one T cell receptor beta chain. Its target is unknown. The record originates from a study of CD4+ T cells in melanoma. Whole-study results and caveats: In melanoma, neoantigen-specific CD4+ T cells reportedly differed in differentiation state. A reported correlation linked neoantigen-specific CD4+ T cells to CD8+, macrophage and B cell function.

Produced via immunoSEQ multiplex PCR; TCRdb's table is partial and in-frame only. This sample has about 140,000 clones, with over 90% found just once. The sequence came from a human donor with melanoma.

CDR3 DNA sequence: TGTGCCAGCAGCGTGGGGACCCGACAGGGGCCGGCAGATACGCAGTATTTT. Protein product: CASSVGTRQGPADTQYF. The chain recombines TRBV9 with TRBJ2-3; TRBD1 matches at 8 bases. CDR1 and CDR2 from the germline V gene are SGDLS and YYNGEE. The CDR3 runs 17 residues. V shed 2 bases, J shed 4 bases, and the junction held 12 bases outside the gene matches. The full variable domain, rest sourced from reference TRBV9 and TRBJ2-3, is DSGVTQTPKHLITATGQRVTLRCSPRSGDLSVYWYQQSLDQGLQFLIQYYNGEERAKGNILERFSAQQFPDLHSELNLSSLELGDSALYFCASSVGTRQGPADTQYFGPGTRLTVL.